Listed below are T cell receptor beta chains from one sample, sequenced in a study of cytomegalovirus exposure and HLA in healthy donors. Generated by immunoSEQ multiplex PCR, the TCRdb table keeps only in-frame clones and is missing some. The sample carries under 350,000 clones, just over 85% recorded once. Material: PBMCs. The receptors were sampled from a woman aged 18-30 years in good health and CMV-seronegative. Each CDR3 is given with its conserved first and last residue. Fields, in order: D gene, clone size, J gene, V gene, CDR3 DNA, CDR3 protein. The D gene is left open where the match is weak. Some rows mark clone size as missing; the rest say once, few, many or name a class of expanded clone.

D: TRBD2; size: -; J: TRBJ2-2; V: TRBV5-1; DNA: TGCGCCAGCAGCTTCCCTAGTAGCGGGAGTGTCACCGGGGAGCTGTTTTTT; CDR3: CASSFPSSGSVTGELFF
D: TRBD1; size: few; J: TRBJ1-5; V: TRBV5-5; DNA: TGTGCCAGCAGCTTTAGGGGGCTTTATAGCAATCAGCCCCAGCATTTT; CDR3: CASSFRGLYSNQPQHF
D: TRBD1; size: -; J: TRBJ2-1; V: TRBV29-1; DNA: TGCAGCGTTCAGGACAGGGGAAGCTCCTACAATGAGCAGTTCTTC; CDR3: CSVQDRGSSYNEQFF
D: TRBD1; size: -; J: TRBJ1-5; V: TRBV27; DNA: TGTGCCAGCAGAAGTTTATACAGGACAGGGAACAATCAGCCCCAGCATTTT; CDR3: CASRSLYRTGNNQPQHF
D: -; size: -; J: TRBJ2-6; V: TRBV5-1; DNA: TGCGCCAGCAGCTTGGTTTACTCTGGGGCCAACGTCCTGACTTTC; CDR3: CASSLVYSGANVLTF
D: TRBD1; size: -; J: TRBJ2-7; V: TRBV5-1; DNA: TGCGCCAGCAGCCCGTCCCGGGACAGGGCCCTGAACGAGCAGTACTTC; CDR3: CASSPSRDRALNEQYF
D: -; size: -; J: TRBJ1-5; V: TRBV6-5; DNA: TGTGCCAGCAGTTACGACAACGGGGTGGTTCAGCCCCAGCATTTT; CDR3: CASSYDNGVVQPQHF
D: TRBD1; size: -; J: TRBJ1-1; V: TRBV5-1; DNA: TGCGCCAGCAGCCAAAAGCACACAGGGGTGAACACTGAAGCTTTCTTT; CDR3: CASSQKHTGVNTEAFF
D: TRBD1; size: -; J: TRBJ2-1; V: TRBV27; DNA: TGTGCCAGCAGTTACGGGGACAGAAACTACAATGAGCAGTTCTTC; CDR3: CASSYGDRNYNEQFF
D: -; size: -; J: TRBJ2-7; V: TRBV30; DNA: TGTGCCTGGAGTGAGTTGGGGACACTAACCTACGAGCAGTACTTC; CDR3: CAWSELGTLTYEQYF
D: TRBD1; size: -; J: TRBJ1-5; V: TRBV27; DNA: TGTGCCAGCGGACAGGGGGCTCTCAATCAGCCCCAGCATTTT; CDR3: CASGQGALNQPQHF
D: -; size: -; J: TRBJ1-4; V: TRBV5-1; DNA: TGCGCCAGCAGCTTGGATCCCTTGGGCGAAAAACTGTTTTTT; CDR3: CASSLDPLGEKLFF
D: TRBD2; size: -; J: TRBJ2-1; V: TRBV10-1; DNA: TGCGCCAGCTCACTAGCGGGGGGGTCCTACAATGAGCAGTTCTTC; CDR3: CASSLAGGSYNEQFF
D: -; size: -; J: TRBJ2-7; V: TRBV21-1; DNA: TGTGCCAGCAGCAAAGGAGGGACAGGGATCTACGAGCAGTACTTC; CDR3: CASSKGGTGIYEQYF
D: TRBD1; size: few; J: TRBJ1-5; V: TRBV5-8; DNA: TGTGCCAGCAGCTTGGCAGGGGGCATCGGGCCCCAGCATTTT; CDR3: CASSLAGGIGPQHF
D: TRBD1; size: -; J: TRBJ1-1; V: TRBV6-5; DNA: TGTGCCAGCAGTTTCTTGACAGGGGGACAAGAAGCTTTCTTT; CDR3: CASSFLTGGQEAFF
D: TRBD2; size: -; J: TRBJ2-5; V: TRBV4-1; DNA: TGCGCCAGCAGCCTCAGACTAGCGGGAGAGGGGACCCAGTACTTC; CDR3: CASSLRLAGEGTQYF
D: -; size: -; J: TRBJ2-1; V: TRBV6-5; DNA: TGTGCCAGCAGTTACCGCGATGATAATGAGCAGTTCTTC; CDR3: CASSYRDDNEQFF
D: -; size: -; J: TRBJ1-1; V: TRBV11-2; DNA: TGTGCCAGCAGCTTAGGGAGCGGTCCGAACACTGAAGCTTTCTTT; CDR3: CASSLGSGPNTEAFF
D: TRBD2; size: -; J: TRBJ2-3; V: TRBV5-6; DNA: TGTGCCAGCAGCTTGGCTAGCGGGGCCACAGATACGCAGTATTTT; CDR3: CASSLASGATDTQYF
D: -; size: -; J: TRBJ1-3; V: TRBV30; DNA: TGTGCCTGGGGGGGAGGAGAGGGAAACACCATATATTTT; CDR3: CAWGGGEGNTIYF
D: -; size: -; J: TRBJ2-6; V: TRBV5-6; DNA: TGTGCCAGCAGCCGGATGGGCCCCTCTGGGGCCAACGTCCTGACTTTC; CDR3: CASSRMGPSGANVLTF
D: -; size: -; J: TRBJ2-6; V: TRBV30; DNA: TGTGCCTGGAGTCCGGGACTGACCTCTGGGGCCAACGTCCTGACTTTC; CDR3: CAWSPGLTSGANVLTF
D: -; size: once; J: TRBJ2-3; V: TRBV9; DNA: TGTGCCAGCAGCCTCCCTGGGGCCGGAGTAGTGGATACGCAGTATTTT; CDR3: CASSLPGAGVVDTQYF
D: -; size: -; J: TRBJ1-1; V: TRBV15; DNA: TGTGCCACCAGCATCCAGGTGGAGGGGGAAGCTTTCTTT; CDR3: CATSIQVEGEAFF